The sequence of this T cell receptor (beta chain) was determined in a study of CD8 T cells in ankylosing spondylitis. Whole-study findings and limits: A TCR beta motif of about 8 highly homologous variants seemed to mark ankylosing spondylitis blood. In peripheral blood, disease-linked CD8+ clones occurred at relatively low frequencies.

MiXCR was run by TCRdb on the 5' RACE reads, yielding one entry per CDR3 protein. In the table there are about 220,000 distinct CDR3 sequences, about 16% of which are singletons. This CDR3 spans 15 amino acids. V dropped 5 bases and J dropped 1 base, with 11 bases sitting between them. Germline V gene lookup returns CDR1 SEHNR and CDR2 FQNEAQ (reference sequence). This clonotype has only a few counts. Its target is not known. The V gene is TRBV7-9, the J gene TRBJ2-2; a possible D gene is TRBD1 (6 bases). The TCR originated in a male donor with ankylosing spondylitis. Sequenced material: blood, either unsorted or a sorted T cell fraction (not recorded which). The chain's CDR3 is CASSTGTLNTGELFF. The CDR3 DNA is TGTGCCAGCAGCACCGGGACACTGAACACCGGGGAGCTGTTTTTT.